The present T cell receptor (beta chain) was sequenced within a study of T cells in women clearing cervical HPV infection. At the level of the study: No precancer developed; the control's incident HPV16 infection cleared within 12 months. HLA type could not be excluded as a confounder. Study outcomes and limitations: TRBV6-7 abundance was lower in cases than controls (around 0.1% versus 0.15%).

About this clone itself: Its target is not known. With the read ending 3 residues before the CDR3 end, the germline J gene is used to fill in that end.

The germline V gene has CDR1 SGHAT and CDR2 FQNNGV. Losses at the gene ends were 0 bases for V and 8 bases for J; bases not matched to a gene: 6. The CDR3 length is 15 residues. The method was immunoSEQ multiplex PCR; TCRdb's version includes in-frame clones alone and lacks a portion of them. The sample has nearly 35,000 clones. The rearrangement links TRBV11-2 to TRBJ2-1, with TRBD1 identical over 8 bases. Material: blood buffy coat. This clonotype was sampled from a woman between 18 and 70 years old with a cervical HPV16 infection that either progressed to CIN3+ or cleared (not recorded which). The sequenced CDR3 bases are TGTGCCAGCAGCTTAGATTCAGGACAGGGCGATGAG. Residues: CASSLDSGQGDE. Given in full, the CDR3 is CASSLDSGQGDEQFF.